The clone carrying this T cell receptor beta chain was found a few times. Its antigen is currently unknown. This entry comes from a study of beta chain features in type 1 diabetes. Study-wide points: Junctions at VDJ sites from type 1 diabetes patients had fewer insertions and more deletions. It was among patients, rather than healthy donors, that naive, central memory and Treg TCRB repertoires appeared more similar. PCR may have favored shorter templates equally in patients and controls.

The isolated RNA, all of it, was reverse transcribed, so expressed TCRB transcripts were what got sequenced. Approximately 3.5 million reads was the average for naive, central memory and regulatory T cell samples. Data came from immunoSEQ multiplex PCR; TCRdb stores just in-frame clones and leaves some out. The sample contains hundreds of thousands of clones, around 15% of which appear only once. The CDR3 contains 14 residues. The germline V and J ends were trimmed by 2 bases and 6 bases, with 13 bases remaining between them. CDR1 is SEHNR, CDR2 FQNEAQ, per germline (reference sequence). This clonotype originated in a man between 18 and 29 years old in good health. The chain employs TRBV7-9 and TRBJ2-5; D gene uncertain. Sequencing was carried out using naive CD4+ T cells from blood. The CDR3 region has the DNA TGTGCCAGCAGCTTACCGGGCCTAGAGCAGACCCAGTACTTC. This sequence encodes CASSLPGLEQTQYF.